The 30 T cell receptor beta chains below all came from one sample that was sequenced in a study of read filtering for tumor transcriptome and immune sequencing. The library was built from roughly 400 ng RNA with molecular barcoded adaptors for alpha/delta and beta/gamma chains. A single record per CDR3 protein comes from TCRdb applying MiXCR to the reads. Among fewer than 30,000 distinct CDR3 sequences listed, 13% to 15% were seen once. Sequenced: a population of CD138-negative cells sorted from bone marrow. The receptors were sampled from a donor at least 40 years old with multiple myeloma.

The chain has TRBV10-3 and TRBJ2-3; D unclear. Germline V gene sequence: CDR1 ENHRY, CDR2 SYGVKD. CDR3 length equals 11 residues. Trimming took off 10 bases at V and 4 bases at J, with 9 bases between the two ends. CDR3 nucleotides: TGTGCCACCTTGTCGGCAGATACGCAGTATTTT. Protein product: CATLSADTQYF.

Many counts were recorded for this clonotype. The V gene is TRBV29-1, the J gene TRBJ2-3; no clear D. V was pared by 3 bases and J by 4 bases, with 14 bases between. Germline assignment: CDR1 SQVTM and CDR2 ANQGSEA. The CDR3 runs 14 residues. CDR3 bases: TGCAGCGTTGATCTTTCAGTAGAGCCAGATACGCAGTATTTT. Amino acids: CSVDLSVEPDTQYF.

This clonotype came up many times. The V call is TRBV6-6, the J call TRBJ2-2; D is uncertain. The V gene's germline CDR1 is MNHNY and CDR2 SVGAGI (reference sequence). CDR3 length: 14 amino acids. The V end lost 8 bases, the J end lost 1 base, and 11 bases lay between the germline ends. The CDR3 is CASSTTRNTGELFF. CDR3 sequence (DNA): TGTGCCAGCTCAACCACGCGGAACACCGGGGAGCTGTTTTTT.

This clonotype appeared a few times. J is TRBJ2-2 and V is TRBV20-1; TRBD2 might be the D (5 bases). The CDR3 is 14 amino acids. Trimming took 5 bases from V and 2 from J, leaving 12 bases between them. The germline V gene encodes CDR1 DFQATT and CDR2 SNEGSKA (reference sequence). The CDR3 protein is CSAGRVGNTGELFF. Written as DNA, the CDR3 is TGCAGTGCTGGGCGGGTGGGAAACACCGGGGAGCTGTTTTTT.

This clonotype was seen ten or more times. V usage is TRBV29-1 and J usage is TRBJ2-2; possibly TRBD1 or TRBD2 for D (5 bases each). The CDR3 has 15 amino acids. Germline V gene sequence: CDR1 SQVTM, CDR2 ANQGSEA. V lost 0 bases, J lost 5 bases, and 13 bases lay in between. CDR3 sequence reads: CSVEDSFWGTGELFF. The CDR3 nucleotides are TGCAGCGTTGAAGATTCGTTCTGGGGGACCGGGGAGCTGTTTTTT.

This clonotype was picked up many times. The chain combines TRBV15 with TRBJ1-1; no clear D gene. This CDR3 contains 14 residues. V was cut by 0 bases and J by 0 bases, with 5 bases left in between. Looked up from germline, CDR1 is LNHNV and CDR2 is YYDKDF (reference sequence). DNA for the CDR3: TGTGCCACCAGCAGAGATCCCGTGAACACTGAAGCTTTCTTT. As protein: CATSRDPVNTEAFF.

In this sample, this clonotype turned up many times. CDR3 residues: CATSKTGTGNQPQHF. The CDR3 DNA is TGTGCCACCAGCAAAACCGGGACAGGGAACCAGCCCCAGCATTTT. V is TRBV15 and J is TRBJ1-5; 9 bases align to TRBD1. This CDR3 is 15 amino acids long. CDR1 and CDR2 (germline): LNHNV, YYDKDF (reference sequence). V lost 4 bases, J lost 7 bases, and 8 bases stayed unmatched.

This clonotype was seen at least ten times. The chain carries TRBV6-5 and TRBJ2-7; 13 nucleotides agree with TRBD2. The germline gives CDR1 MNHEY, CDR2 SVGAGI. V trimming: 0 bases; J trimming: 2 bases; junction bases outside the gene matches: 7. The CDR3 sequence is 18 residues long. CDR3 in amino acids: CASSYSGLAGSKTYEQYF. The CDR3 nucleotides read TGTGCCAGCAGTTACTCGGGACTAGCGGGATCGAAAACCTACGAGCAGTACTTC.

This clonotype was seen ten or more times. CDR3: CASSLAPRAKNIQYF. CDR3 sequence (DNA): TGTGCCAGCAGCTTGGCCCCCCGAGCCAAAAACATTCAGTACTTC. The chain couples TRBV7-2 to TRBJ2-4; D remains unclear. The V gene lost 3 bases and the J gene lost 0 bases, with 9 bases spanning the gap. In germline, CDR1 is SGHTA, CDR2 FQGNSA. The CDR3 is 15 residues long.

To note about this clonotype: A much larger clone sits a single nucleotide away, making a read error possible. The CDR3 sequence is CASTSGNYQETKYF. In DNA form, the CDR3 reads TGTGCCAGCACAAGCGGAAACTACCAAGAGACCAAGTACTTC. The V and J genes are TRBV6-6 and TRBJ2-5; D may be TRBD2 (5 bases). The CDR3 contains 14 residues. Per the germline V gene, CDR1 is MNHNY and CDR2 is SVGAGI (reference sequence).

With respect to this clonotype: It is likely a read error: a sequence one base away is far more abundant. The CDR3 does not close with the conserved phenylalanine or tryptophan, likely indicating a read error. This chain uses TRBV5-8 with TRBJ2-3; maybe TRBD1 (5 bases). The CDR3 is 16 residues long. The germline V gene encodes CDR1 SGHTS and CDR2 YDEGEE. The CDR3 protein is CASSLEQAARADTQYY. CDR3 bases: TGCGCCAGCAGCTTGGAACAGGCCGCCAGAGCAGATACGCAGTATTAT.

To note about this clonotype: This sequence may be a read error, since a much larger clone differs from it by one base. The chain uses TRBV29-1 and TRBJ2-1; 8 bases align to TRBD2. Germline CDR1 SQVTM, CDR2 ANQGSEA. This CDR3 region has 15 residues. The CDR3 sequence: CSVVKRENWVNGQFF. CDR3 coding DNA: TGCAGCGTTGTTAAGCGGGAGAATTGGGTTAATGGGCAGTTCTTC.

The sample holds a few counts of this clonotype. This may arise from a read error, as a much more abundant clone is one base away. V gene TRBV5-1 combines with J gene TRBJ2-2; 7 bases fit TRBD2. Germline V gene sequence: CDR1 SGHRS, CDR2 YFSETQ. The CDR3 consists of 15 residues. CDR3 in amino acids: CASSPREVGTEELFF. The CDR3 DNA sequence: TGCGCCAGCAGCCCTCGGGAGGTCGGCACCGAGGAGCTGTTTTTT.

Remarks on this clonotype: An end of the junction does not agree with germline; a read error may underlie this. The chain joins TRBV7-9 to TRBJ2-5; perhaps TRBD2 as D (5 bases). This CDR3 region has 14 residues. The germline CDR1 and CDR2 sequences are SEHNR and FQNEAQ (reference sequence). The CDR3 nucleotides read TGCGCCAGCAGCTTGTCGGGGAGCCGAGAGACCCAGTACTTC. This gives the protein CASSLSGSRETQYF. The whole variable domain, remainder taken from reference TRBV7-9 and TRBJ2-5, is DTGVSQNPRHKITKRGQNVTFRCDPISEHNRLYWYRQTLGQGPEFLTYFQNEAQLEKSRLLSDRFSAERPKGSFSTLEIQRTEQGDSAMYLCASSLSGSRETQYFGPGTRLLVL.

This clonotype showed up many times. V gene TRBV20-1 combines with J gene TRBJ2-5, with 11 bases matching TRBD2. The CDR3 runs to 14 residues. Germline V CDR1 and CDR2: DFQATT, SNEGSKA (reference sequence). Germline trimming cut 3 bases from V and 2 bases from J; bases unmatched to any gene: 2. The CDR3 region has the DNA TGCAGTGCTAGTATAGCGGGAGGGCAAGAGACCCAGTACTTC. Residues: CSASIAGGQETQYF.

This clonotype came up many times. The gene calls are TRBV11-2 and TRBJ2-2; D call uncertain. Germline-derived CDR1 and CDR2 are SGHAT and FQNNGV. V gave up 4 bases and J gave up 0 bases, with 15 bases separating them. The CDR3 runs to 17 residues. The CDR3 DNA follows: TGTGCCAGCAGCTCCTGGGTTAGCAGTGCGAACACCGGGGAGCTGTTTTTT. It specifies CASSSWVSSANTGELFF.

This clonotype was recorded many times. The genes are TRBV11-2 and TRBJ2-2, with D tentatively TRBD1 or TRBD2 (5 bases each). Germline V gene sequence: CDR1 SGHAT, CDR2 FQNNGV. V was trimmed by 6 bases and J by 0 bases, leaving 14 bases between them. The CDR3 is made up of 16 amino acids. The CDR3 DNA follows: TGTGCCAGCAGACGATGGGGGATAGCGAACACCGGGGAGCTGTTTTTT. This codes for CASRRWGIANTGELFF.

With regard to this clonotype: Its ends do not fully match the called genes, so a read error is possible. This chain links TRBV13 with TRBJ2-6; 9 bases are shared with TRBD1. Looked up from germline, CDR1 is PRHDT and CDR2 is FYEKMQ (reference sequence). This CDR3 contains 21 residues. CDR3 DNA sequence: TGTGCCAGCAGCTTAAGGAACCTCTGGGACAGGGCTCTCTCTGGGGCCAACGTCCTGGCTTTC. Amino acids: CASSLRNLWDRALSGANVLAF.

This chain uses TRBV11-1 with TRBJ2-2; D unclear. The V and J ends lost 5 bases and 1 base respectively, with 8 bases between them. Germline CDR1 is SGHAT and CDR2 is FQDESV (reference sequence). The CDR3 has 14 residues. The CDR3 loop reads CASSMGRNTGELFF. The CDR3, as DNA: TGTGCCAGCAGCATGGGCCGGAACACCGGGGAGCTGTTTTTT.

This clonotype was detected ten times or more. Here the CDR3 reads CATSDPGGRWNEQFF. As DNA, the CDR3 is TGTGCCACCAGTGACCCCGGCGGGCGGTGGAATGAGCAGTTCTTC. The chain links TRBV24-1 to TRBJ2-1; D might be TRBD2 (5 bases). CDR3 length: 15 amino acids. Germline values: CDR1 KGHDR, CDR2 SFDVKD. The germline V and J ends were trimmed by 4 bases and 7 bases, with 16 bases remaining between them.

This clonotype was observed at least ten times. The V call is TRBV5-1, the J call TRBJ2-7; D remains unclear. This CDR3 spans 14 amino acids. Trimming took 2 bases from V and 7 from J, leaving 16 bases between them. Germline loops: CDR1 SGHRS, CDR2 YFSETQ. CDR3 nucleotides: TGCGCCAGCAGCTTTCTGCAGGCCGCCGGGGAGCAGTACTTC. Residues: CASSFLQAAGEQYF.

This clonotype was picked up many times. The J gene is TRBJ2-3, the V gene TRBV2; 8 bases map to TRBD2. The junction had 8 bases not matched to a gene; V was cut back by 5 bases and J by 1 base. Germline CDR1 reads SNHLY; CDR2 reads FYNNEI. There are 16 residues in the CDR3. The CDR3 spells CASSSGRGWGTDTQYF. Written as DNA, the CDR3 is TGTGCCAGCAGTAGCGGGAGAGGCTGGGGCACAGATACGCAGTATTTT.

The J gene is TRBJ1-2, the V gene TRBV7-8, with D unclear. Trimming shortened V by 4 bases and J by 3 bases, and 18 bases separated the two germline ends. This CDR3 is built from 16 residues. The germline CDR1 and CDR2 sequences are SGHVS and FQNEAQ. The chain's CDR3 is CASSSGGGLTDYGYTF. The CDR3 region has the DNA TGTGCCAGCAGCTCAGGAGGAGGCTTAACTGACTATGGCTACACCTTC. Supplemented by reference TRBV7-8 and TRBJ1-2, the full variable domain reads GAGVSQSPRYKVAKRGQDVALRCDPISGHVSLFWYQQALGQGPEFLTYFQNEAQLDKSGLPSDRFFAERPEGSVSTLKIQRTQQEDSAVYLCASSSGGGLTDYGYTFGSGTRLTVV.

This clonotype was detected ten times or more. One end of the junction is discordant with germline, which a read error may explain. The chain carries TRBV12-3 or TRBV12-4 and TRBJ2-5; D might be TRBD1 (7 bases). This CDR3 has 18 amino acids. CDR3 sequence reads: CASSLGPGGRAGQETQNF. CDR3 nucleotides: TGTGCCAGCAGTTTAGGGCCAGGGGGACGTGCGGGGCAAGAGACCCAGAACTTC.

This clonotype was recorded at least ten times. This chain uses TRBV5-1 with TRBJ2-5; either TRBD1 or TRBD2 may fit D (5 bases each). V gave up 4 bases and J gave up 5 bases, with 12 bases separating them. Looked up from germline, CDR1 is SGHRS and CDR2 is YFSETQ. The length of the CDR3 is 13 residues. The CDR3 sequence: CASSLGTQETQYF. In DNA, the CDR3 is TGCGCCAGCAGCCTGGGGACCCAGGAGACCCAGTACTTC. Looking up the rest from reference TRBV5-1 and TRBJ2-5 gives the full variable domain: KAGVTQTPRYLIKTRGQQVTLSCSPISGHRSVSWYQQTPGQGLQFLFEYFSETQRNKGNFPGRFSGRQFSNSRSEMNVSTLELGDSALYLCASSLGTQETQYFGPGTRLLVL.

This clonotype was recorded many times. The V call is TRBV7-3, the J call TRBJ2-1; weak D call: TRBD1 (6 bases). Germline CDR1 is SGHTA and CDR2 is FQGTGA. The V end lost 5 bases, the J end lost 4 bases, and 15 bases lay between the germline ends. The CDR3 is 15 amino acids. The CDR3 loop is CASSLGTSLYNEQFF. The CDR3, as DNA: TGTGCCAGCAGCCTCGGGACATCTCTTTACAATGAGCAGTTCTTC.

In its sample, this clonotype was seen many times. The genes are TRBV2 and TRBJ1-2; possible D gene TRBD1, 6 bases. V lost 3 bases and J lost 4, with 15 bases in between. Germline-derived CDR1 and CDR2 are SNHLY and FYNNEI. CDR3 size: 15 residues. CDR3 region: CASSESRGGGYGYTF. The CDR3, as DNA: TGTGCCAGCAGTGAGAGCAGGGGTGGTGGCTATGGCTACACCTTC.

This chain connects TRBV4-2 to TRBJ2-3; 14 nucleotides line up with TRBD2. The junction had 5 bases not matched to a gene; V was cut back by 1 base and J by 2 bases. Per the germline V gene, CDR1 is LGHNA and CDR2 is YNFKEQ. CDR3 length equals 18 residues. CDR3 region: CASSQGTSGRPNTDTQYF. The CDR3 DNA sequence: TGTGCCAGCAGCCAAGGGACTAGCGGGAGGCCCAACACAGATACGCAGTATTTT.

About this clonotype itself: A much larger clone differs from this one at a single base, so this may be a read error. The conserved final phenylalanine or tryptophan is absent from the CDR3, which likely points to a read error. The rearrangement joins TRBV7-6 to TRBJ2-1; D uncertain. Trimming shortened V by 5 bases and J by 5 bases, and 4 bases separated the two germline ends. The CDR3 runs 11 residues. CDR1 SGHVS and CDR2 FNYEAQ come from the germline V gene. The CDR3 spells CASSINNEQFL. The CDR3 nucleotides read TGTGCCAGCAGCATTAACAATGAGCAGTTCCTC.

This clonotype was counted between two and nine times. The chain carries TRBV5-1 and TRBJ2-2; a weak D match, TRBD1 (5 bases). This CDR3 comprises 15 residues. V lost 4 bases to trimming and J lost 1 base, with 11 bases between them. Germline-derived CDR1 and CDR2 are SGHRS and YFSETQ. The CDR3 reads CASSGRVLNTGELFF. CDR3 in DNA: TGCGCCAGCAGCGGCAGGGTTCTGAACACCGGGGAGCTGTTTTTT. Complete variable domain (other parts from reference TRBV5-1 and TRBJ2-2): KAGVTQTPRYLIKTRGQQVTLSCSPISGHRSVSWYQQTPGQGLQFLFEYFSETQRNKGNFPGRFSGRQFSNSRSEMNVSTLELGDSALYLCASSGRVLNTGELFFGEGSRLTVL.